The present TCR beta chain was sequenced within a study of yellow fever vaccine responses in identical twins. General study findings and limits: Vaccine-induced T cell responses in twins were reportedly observed to appear partly convergent, partly personalized.

A single record per CDR3 protein comes from TCRdb applying MiXCR to the RT-PCR reads. Here the sample spans 5,000 to 6,500 distinct CDR3 sequences, 86% being singletons. CDR1 and CDR2 (germline): SGHAT, FQDESV (reference sequence). CDR3 length: 14 residues. A note on this clonotype: What it binds is not known. One junction end does not reproduce the germline sequence, and a read error may be involved.

This rearrangement joins TRBV11-1 to TRBJ2-1; D is perhaps TRBD1 (5 bases). The clonotype comes from a woman younger than 30 who received the yellow fever vaccine. The sample here was T cells from blood (PBMCs), unsorted or a sorted subset (not recorded which), taken before or after yellow fever vaccination (not recorded which). The CDR3 sequence: CASTLGSGHNEQFF. CDR3 nucleotides: TGTGCCAGCACCTTAGGCTCAGGGCACAATGAGCAGTTCTTC.